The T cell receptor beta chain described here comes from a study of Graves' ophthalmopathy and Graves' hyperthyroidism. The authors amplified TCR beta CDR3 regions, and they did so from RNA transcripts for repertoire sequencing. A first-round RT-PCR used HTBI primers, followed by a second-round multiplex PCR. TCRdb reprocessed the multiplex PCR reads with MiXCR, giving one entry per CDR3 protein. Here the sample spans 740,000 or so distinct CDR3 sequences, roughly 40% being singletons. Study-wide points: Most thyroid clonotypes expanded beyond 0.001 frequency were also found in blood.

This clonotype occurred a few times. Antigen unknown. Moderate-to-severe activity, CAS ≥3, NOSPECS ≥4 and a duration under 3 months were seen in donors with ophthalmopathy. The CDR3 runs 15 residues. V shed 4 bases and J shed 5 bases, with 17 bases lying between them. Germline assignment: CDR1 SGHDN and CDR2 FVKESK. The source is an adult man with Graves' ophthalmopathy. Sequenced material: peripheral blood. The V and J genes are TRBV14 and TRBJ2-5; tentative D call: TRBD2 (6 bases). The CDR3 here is CASSRLPPGGETQYF. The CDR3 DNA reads TGTGCCAGCAGCCGCCTTCCCCCCGGAGGGGAGACCCAGTACTTC.